This T cell receptor (beta chain) emerged from a study of blood T cell repertoires in COVID-19. In this sample, this clone turned up a few times. Assay: immunoSEQ multiplex PCR; the TCRdb copy retains only in-frame clones and omits some. The data hold around 24,000 clones, with about 77% observed a single time. Trimming took 5 bases from V and 8 from J, leaving 18 bases between them. Germline V lookup: CDR1 SGHAT, CDR2 FQNNGV. This CDR3 is built from 14 residues. What was sequenced was peripheral blood. The sequence derives from a man older than 75 with active or convalescent COVID-19. The chain links TRBV11-2 to TRBJ1-2, with D tentatively TRBD1 (5 bases). As DNA, the CDR3 is TGTGCCAGCAGCCCGACCGGGACTCCAGTAGGCTACACCTTC. As protein: CASSPTGTPVGYTF.